The 10 T cell receptor beta chains below were found in one sample sequenced in a study of T cells in Graves' hyperthyroidism and ophthalmopathy. TCR beta CDR3 region amplification was performed from RNA transcripts. Researchers ran a first-round RT-PCR on the TCR CDR3 using the HTBI primer set. One entry per CDR3 protein results from TCRdb running MiXCR on the multiplex PCR reads. The sample has about 210,000 distinct CDR3 sequences, 15% to 20% seen once; the top ten hold approximately 46%. The sample comprised blood. The receptors here all came from a man aged 50 to 60 with Graves' hyperthyroidism.

This clonotype was seen many times. The gene calls are TRBV11-3 and TRBJ2-1; D possibly corresponds to TRBD1 (6 bases). Germline lookup yields CDR1 SGHNT and CDR2 YENEEA. Trimming removed 5 bases from V and 2 bases from J, with 10 bases in between. The CDR3 length is 14 residues. The CDR3 here is CASSPQGPYNEQFF. The CDR3 DNA is TGTGCCAGCAGCCCACAGGGCCCCTACAATGAGCAGTTCTTC.

This clonotype was counted only a few times. The chain joins TRBV11-3 to TRBJ2-3; 9 bases are a match to TRBD2. The CDR3 runs 14 residues. Germline V gene data show CDR1 as SGHNT and CDR2 as YENEEA. J was trimmed by 4 bases and V by 5 bases; bases with no gene match: 4. The CDR3 bases are TGTGCCAGCAGCGCCCGGACTAGCGCAGATACGCAGTATTTT. Amino acids: CASSARTSADTQYF.

This clonotype showed up many times. The V gene is TRBV6-2 or TRBV6-3, the J gene TRBJ2-1, with D possibly being TRBD2 (6 bases). The germline V gene encodes CDR1 MNHEY and CDR2 SVGEGT. This CDR3 region has 15 residues. The V and J ends lost 5 bases and 4 bases respectively, with 15 bases between them. The CDR3 nucleotides read TGTGCCAGCAGTACCCCGGGAGATTATTACAATGAGCAGTTCTTC. Its translation: CASSTPGDYYNEQFF.

This clonotype was recorded at least ten times. The gene calls are TRBV7-8 and TRBJ2-1; TRBD2 matches 10 bases. The germline V gene encodes CDR1 SGHVS and CDR2 FQNEAQ. This CDR3 is built from 16 residues. V trimming: 0 bases; J trimming: 4 bases; junction bases outside the gene matches: 3. CDR3 loop: CASSLAGTSAYNEQFF. CDR3 DNA: TGTGCCAGCAGCTTAGCCGGGACTAGCGCGTACAATGAGCAGTTCTTC.

This clonotype was detected many times. The germline gene is not matched at one end of the junction; a read error may be the cause. The CDR3 DNA reads as TGTGCCAGCAGCCAAGACAGGAACACTGAAGCTTTCTTT. It encodes CASSQDRNTEAFF. The chain links TRBV4-3 to TRBJ1-1, with TRBD1 as a possible D gene (5 bases). The CDR3 contains 13 residues. Germline-derived CDR1 and CDR2 are LGHNA and YSLEER.

Only a few counts were recorded for this clonotype. This chain joins TRBV7-9 and TRBJ2-5; 7 bases agree with TRBD1. The germline V gene encodes CDR1 SEHNR and CDR2 FQNEAQ (reference sequence). V gave up 3 bases and J gave up 5 bases; unmatched junction bases: 6. The CDR3 totals 14 residues. The CDR3 DNA sequence: TGTGCCAGCAGCTTTGCCGAGGGGGCTGAGACCCAGTACTTC. This codes for CASSFAEGAETQYF.

The chain carries TRBV5-1 and TRBJ2-3; 8 bases agree with TRBD2. V lost 1 base to trimming and J lost 6 bases; unmatched junction nucleotides: 7. The CDR3 spans 15 residues. Per the germline V gene, CDR1 is SGHRS and CDR2 is YFSETQ. The CDR3 here is CASSLYREGLDTQYF. The CDR3 DNA reads as TGCGCCAGCAGCTTGTATCGGGAGGGCCTGGATACGCAGTATTTT.

This chain joins TRBV24-1 and TRBJ2-5, with D unclear. CDR3 size: 11 residues. V was trimmed by 0 bases and J by 14 bases, leaving 9 bases between them. CDR1 is KGHDR, CDR2 SFDVKD, per germline. CDR3 in amino acids: CATSDLQRSYF. The CDR3 DNA reads TGTGCCACCAGTGATTTGCAGCGCTCCTACTTC.

The chain employs TRBV20-1 and TRBJ2-1; D is unresolved. In germline, CDR1 is DFQATT, CDR2 SNEGSKA (reference sequence). CDR3 length: 14 residues. The ends were cut back, 1 base at V and 0 bases at J, with 7 bases in the middle. The CDR3 region has the DNA TGCAGTGCTAGAGTATCAGGCTCCTACAATGAGCAGTTCTTC. Translation: CSARVSGSYNEQFF.

This clonotype was detected many times. The genes are TRBV6-2 or TRBV6-3 and TRBJ1-1, with 8 nucleotides matching TRBD1. V lost 5 bases to trimming and J lost 5 bases; unmatched junction nucleotides: 4. The CDR3 runs 13 residues. The germline CDR1 and CDR2 sequences are MNHEY and SVGEGT. This chain's CDR3 is CASSTRGPTEAFF. The CDR3 region has the DNA TGTGCCAGCAGTACCAGGGGGCCTACTGAAGCTTTCTTT.